A single sample gave rise to the 4 T cell receptor beta chains below, sequenced in a study of response to subunit inactivated influenza vaccine. TCRdb independently ran MiXCR on the RT-PCR reads; one entry per CDR3 protein. The sample has approximately 700,000 distinct CDR3 sequences, approximately 15% seen once; the top ten hold 5.5% to 7%. The sample was PBMCs from blood, taken 14 to 15 days before vaccination. All receptors derive from a man aged 50-59 years who received an inactivated influenza vaccine.

This clonotype occurred a few times. The genes are TRBV20-1 and TRBJ1-2; D unresolved. The V gene lost 2 bases and the J gene lost 10 bases, with 14 bases spanning the gap. The CDR3 extends over 12 amino acids. The germline CDR1 and CDR2 sequences are DFQATT and SNEGSKA (reference sequence). The CDR3 region is CSARLGRLIYTF. The DNA for the CDR3 is TGCAGTGCTAGACTCGGCCGCCTTATCTACACCTTC.

This clonotype has ten or more counts. The chain combines TRBV5-1 with TRBJ2-2; D is unresolved. Trimming took off 0 bases at V and 6 bases at J, with 9 bases between the two ends. Germline CDR1 and CDR2: SGHRS and YFSETQ. This CDR3 has 14 amino acids. CDR3 in amino acids: CASSLDLAAGELFF. As DNA, the CDR3 is TGCGCCAGCAGCTTGGATCTTGCCGCCGGGGAGCTGTTTTTT.

This clonotype was observed a handful of times. The genes are TRBV6-2 or TRBV6-3 and TRBJ2-4, with 10 nucleotides matching TRBD1. The length of the CDR3 is 16 residues. Germline V gives CDR1 MNHEY, CDR2 SVGEGT. J lost 3 bases, V lost 4 bases, and 6 bases had no gene match. CDR3 amino acids: CASSFPTGGLKNIQYF. CDR3 sequence (DNA): TGTGCCAGCAGTTTTCCGACAGGGGGCCTCAAAAACATTCAGTACTTC.

This clonotype has just a few counts. A read error may explain this, as a much larger clone is one base away. The chain employs TRBV11-2 and TRBJ2-7; 7 nucleotides align to TRBD1. The V and J ends lost 5 bases and 3 bases, in that order; junction bases with no gene match: 4. Germline assignment: CDR1 SGHAT and CDR2 FQNNGV. The CDR3 spans 13 residues. The CDR3 sequence: CASSRDSYYEQYF. CDR3 DNA: TGTGCCAGCAGCCGGGACAGCTACTACGAGCAGTACTTC.